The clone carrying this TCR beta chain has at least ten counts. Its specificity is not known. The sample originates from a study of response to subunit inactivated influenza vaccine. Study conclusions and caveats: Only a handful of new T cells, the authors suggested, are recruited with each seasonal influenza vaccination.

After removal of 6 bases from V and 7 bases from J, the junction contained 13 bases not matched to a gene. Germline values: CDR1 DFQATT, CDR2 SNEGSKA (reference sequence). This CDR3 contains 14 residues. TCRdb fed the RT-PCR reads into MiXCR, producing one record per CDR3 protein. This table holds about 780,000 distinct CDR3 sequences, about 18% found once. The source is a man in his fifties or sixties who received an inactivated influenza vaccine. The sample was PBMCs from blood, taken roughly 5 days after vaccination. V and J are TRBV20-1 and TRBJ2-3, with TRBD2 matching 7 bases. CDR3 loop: CSAKPSGALHTQYF. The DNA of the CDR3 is TGCAGTGCCAAACCTAGCGGTGCGTTGCATACGCAGTATTTT.